The clone carrying this TCR beta chain has just a few counts. Antigen specificity is unknown. With 5 bases removed from V and 9 bases from J, the gap between germline ends came to 18 bases. This CDR3 is 14 amino acids long. In germline, CDR1 is SGHNT, CDR2 YENEEA. This sample was included in a study of beta chain features in type 1 diabetes. Study-wide findings and caveats: High TCR expression in some cells could lead to their over-representation in cDNA sequencing. In every one of the four CD4+ subsets, TCRB CDR3s were moderately but significantly shorter in Type 1 diabetes patients. Patients and controls would share equally any PCR tilt toward shorter templates.

Sampling consisted of one heparinised blood draw per donor, averaging about 110 mL. Markers CD45RO/CCR7/CD25/CD127/CD95/CD27 served to sort CD4+ naive, central memory, regulatory and stem cell-like memory cells. Expressed TCRB transcripts got sequenced, as all isolated RNA was reverse transcribed. Sequencing was performed with immunoSEQ multiplex PCR; in TCRdb, only in-frame clones are kept and a portion is missing. The sample includes hundreds of thousands of clones, around an eighth of them seen just once. The sample taken for sequencing was naive CD4+ T cells from blood. This TCR was recovered from a woman aged 18-35 years with type 1 diabetes. The chain joins TRBV11-3 to TRBJ2-3; D is possibly TRBD2 (6 bases). This CDR3 is CASSLPGGSRTQYF. The CDR3 nucleotides read TGTGCCAGCAGCCTACCCGGGGGTAGTCGGACGCAGTATTTT. Supplemented by reference TRBV11-3 and TRBJ2-3, the full variable domain reads EAGVVQSPRYKIIEKKQPVAFWCNPISGHNTLYWYLQNLGQGPELLIRYENEEAVDDSQLPKDRFSAERLKGVDSTLKIQPAELGDSAVYLCASSLPGGSRTQYFGPGTRLTVL.